The clone carrying this T cell receptor beta chain was counted ten times or more. Its antigen is still unknown. The germline gives CDR1 SNHLY, CDR2 FYNNEI. The CDR3 extends over 14 amino acids. The ends were cut back, 4 bases at V and 4 bases at J, with 13 bases in the middle. The source of the sample is a study of T cells in Graves' hyperthyroidism and ophthalmopathy. Study summary: Peripheral blood was taken when the disease was first diagnosed, before any treatment began. Study-level points and caveats: Blood samples included most of the expanded thyroid clonotypes exceeding 0.001. A model using 13 V-J features told ophthalmopathy apart from stable hyperthyroidism.

RNA transcripts were the template for amplifying TCR beta CDR3 regions. The TCR CDR3 was amplified in a first-round RT-PCR using the HTBI primer set. MiXCR, run by TCRdb on the multiplex PCR reads, gives a single entry per CDR3 protein. The data show a few hundred thousand distinct CDR3 sequences, 15% to 20% seen once. Those with hyperthyroidism were 18 to 65 years old, newly diagnosed, and ill for under 2 months. The sample taken for sequencing was blood. This sequence originates from a man aged 35 to 55 with Graves' hyperthyroidism. This rearrangement joins TRBV2 to TRBJ1-1; D perhaps matches TRBD1 (5 bases). In DNA, the CDR3 is TGTGCCAGCAGTGTGCGGGGGTTGGGCACTGAAGCTTTCTTT. It is translated as CASSVRGLGTEAFF.